A selection of T cell receptor beta chains follows, all from one sample in a study of blood T cell repertoires in COVID-19. Clones were read by immunoSEQ multiplex PCR, and TCRdb kept only the in-frame ones, dropping some. The sample holds around 250,000 clones, around 90% seen once. Input material: peripheral blood. The receptor set was obtained from a woman aged 40 to 49 who had recovered from COVID-19. Both conserved end residues are part of each CDR3. Fields, in order: clone size, D gene, J gene, V gene, CDR3 protein, CDR3 DNA. The D gene is left open where the match is weak. Rows may omit the clone size; those that give it use once, few, many or a size class.

. . TRBJ2-5 TRBV4-1 CASSQDSETQYF TGCGCCAGCAGCCAAGATTCGGAGACCCAGTACTTC
. . TRBJ2-3 TRBV28 CASKTVQGTDTQYF TGTGCCAGCAAAACCGTCCAGGGCACAGATACGCAGTATTTT
. . TRBJ1-5 TRBV27 CASSLVGGSNQPQHF TGTGCCAGCAGTCTAGTGGGGGGGAGTAATCAGCCCCAGCATTTT
. TRBD1 TRBJ2-5 TRBV27 CASSYGTGGSGETQYF TGTGCCAGCAGCTACGGGACAGGGGGCTCGGGAGAGACCCAGTACTTC
once . TRBJ1-5 TRBV18 CASSPGNQPQHF TGTGCCAGCTCTCCGGGGAATCAGCCCCAGCATTTT
. . TRBJ2-5 TRBV7-9 CASSLLGWTPQETQYF TGTGCCAGCAGCTTACTTGGCTGGACTCCGCAAGAGACCCAGTACTTC
. . TRBJ2-7 TRBV5-4 CASSLGAEYEQYF TGTGCCAGCAGCTTGGGGGCCGAGTACGAGCAGTACTTC
. TRBD2 TRBJ2-3 TRBV7-3 CASSLGLAVDTQYF TGTGCCAGCAGCTTAGGACTAGCTGTAGATACGCAGTATTTT
. TRBD2 TRBJ2-1 TRBV19 CASSIRASGTLYNEQFF TGTGCCAGTAGTATACGGGCTAGCGGGACCCTTTACAATGAGCAGTTCTTC
once TRBD2 TRBJ2-1 TRBV6-4 CASSDSLAGGSYNEQFF TGTGCCAGCAGTGACTCGCTAGCGGGAGGGTCCTACAATGAGCAGTTCTTC
. TRBD2 TRBJ2-2 TRBV18 CASSLQAGGPPGELFF TGTGCCAGCTCACTTCAAGCGGGAGGGCCGCCCGGGGAGCTGTTTTTT
. . TRBJ2-6 TRBV5-1 CASRQALSGANVLTF TGCGCCAGCAGACAGGCGCTCTCTGGGGCCAACGTCCTGACTTTC
. . TRBJ1-1 TRBV5-1 CASSLVTQGEAFF TGCGCCAGCAGCTTGGTGACACAAGGTGAAGCTTTCTTT
. TRBD2 TRBJ2-7 TRBV2 CASSFSRTSETYEQYF TGTGCCAGCAGTTTCTCTAGGACTAGCGAGACGTACGAGCAGTACTTC
once . TRBJ1-1 TRBV30 CAWNGGGTEAFF TGTGCCTGGAACGGAGGTGGCACTGAAGCTTTCTTT
. . TRBJ2-7 TRBV30 CAWSVEAAYEQYF TGTGCCTGGAGTGTCGAGGCGGCCTACGAGCAGTACTTC
. . TRBJ1-4 TRBV7-9 CASSPNPPNELFF TGTGCCAGCAGCCCCAACCCTCCTAACGAACTGTTTTTT
. TRBD1 TRBJ2-1 TRBV5-5 CASSSTGGEGEQFF TGTGCCAGCAGCTCGACAGGGGGCGAGGGTGAGCAGTTCTTC
. . TRBJ1-5 TRBV7-8 CASSVNSNQPQHF TGTGCCAGCAGCGTAAATAGCAATCAGCCCCAGCATTTT
. . TRBJ2-1 TRBV30 CAWSGKEQFF TGTGCCTGGAGCGGGAAAGAGCAGTTCTTC
. TRBD2 TRBJ2-3 TRBV5-1 CASSKAGGPPDTQYF TGCGCCAGCAGCAAGGCGGGAGGGCCGCCAGATACGCAGTATTTT
. . TRBJ1-2 TRBV29-1 CSFIGFMDYGYTF TGCAGCTTTATCGGGTTTATGGACTATGGCTACACCTTC
. TRBD2 TRBJ2-7 TRBV25-1 CASSVESGDSSYEQYF TGTGCCAGCAGTGTCGAAAGCGGGGATAGCTCCTACGAGCAGTACTTC
. TRBD2 TRBJ2-1 TRBV18 CASSPGFGTSGRESYNEQFF TGTGCCAGCTCACCAGGTTTCGGGACTAGCGGGAGGGAGTCCTACAATGAGCAGTTCTTC
. . TRBJ1-1 TRBV6-5 CASSYFGRSNTEAFF TGTGCCAGCAGTTACTTTGGCCGGAGTAACACTGAAGCTTTCTTT
few TRBD2 TRBJ2-7 TRBV5-1 CASSSLPGLTTYEQYF TGCGCCAGCAGTTCGCTACCGGGACTAACGACTTACGAGCAGTACTTC
. TRBD2 TRBJ2-2 TRBV11-3 CASSLRGANTGELFF TGTGCCAGCAGCTTGCGGGGGGCGAACACCGGGGAGCTGTTTTTT
. . TRBJ2-3 TRBV5-1 CASREGAGAGDTQYF TGCGCCAGCAGGGAGGGGGCAGGGGCAGGAGATACGCAGTATTTT
once . TRBJ2-1 TRBV7-2 CASSPRRGGAHNEQFF TGTGCCAGCAGCCCGCGGCGTGGGGGCGCGCACAATGAGCAGTTCTTC
. TRBD1 TRBJ1-2 TRBV27 CASRDGTGAGEYYGYTF TGTGCCAGCAGGGATGGGACAGGGGCTGGCGAATACTATGGCTACACCTTC
. . TRBJ2-5 TRBV7-9 CASSLLVSETQYF TGTGCCAGCAGCTTACTAGTGTCAGAGACCCAGTACTTC
. TRBD2 TRBJ2-1 TRBV10-3 CAISGVAGGSDEQFF TGTGCCATCAGTGGTGTAGCGGGAGGATCTGATGAGCAGTTCTTC
. . TRBJ1-4 TRBV4-1 CASSKQGVTNEKLFF TGCGCCAGCAGCAAGCAGGGTGTGACTAATGAAAAACTGTTTTTT
once TRBD2 TRBJ2-5 TRBV7-7 CASSLMASGPQETQYF TGTGCCAGCAGCTTAATGGCTAGCGGCCCTCAAGAGACCCAGTACTTC
. . TRBJ2-2 TRBV5-1 CASSRDGGELFF TGCGCCAGCAGCCGGGATGGCGGGGAGCTGTTTTTT
. . TRBJ2-5 TRBV18 CASSPGSGEETQYF TGTGCCAGCTCACCCGGGTCTGGCGAAGAGACCCAGTACTTC
. TRBD1 TRBJ1-2 TRBV27 CASSLDRGEGYTF TGTGCCAGCAGCCTCGACAGGGGGGAGGGCTACACCTTC
. TRBD1 TRBJ2-1 TRBV6-5 CASSPGTGGRHEQFF TGTGCCAGCAGTCCCGGGACAGGGGGTAGGCATGAGCAGTTCTTC
few TRBD1 TRBJ1-2 TRBV27 CASTLKPGTGALRYGYTF TGTGCCAGCACCCTGAAACCCGGGACAGGCGCGCTTCGCTATGGCTACACCTTC
few TRBD2 TRBJ2-7 TRBV27 CASSLSGTSVPYEQYF TGTGCCAGCAGTTTATCTGGGACTAGCGTACCCTACGAGCAGTACTTC
. . TRBJ1-6 TRBV2 CASSRNSPLHF TGTGCCAGCAGTCGGAATTCACCCCTCCACTTT
. . TRBJ2-3 TRBV29-1 CSVDGGTSTDTQYF TGCAGCGTTGACGGCGGAACTAGCACAGATACGCAGTATTTT
. . TRBJ1-5 TRBV5-1 CASSLYGEGQPQHF TGCGCCAGCAGCTTGTATGGGGAGGGTCAGCCCCAGCATTTT
. TRBD2 TRBJ2-1 TRBV5-5 CASSLVGLTSGSHNEQFF TGTGCCAGCAGCTTGGTCGGGCTGACTAGCGGGAGTCACAATGAGCAGTTCTTC
. TRBD2 TRBJ2-1 TRBV5-4 CASRASGRALAGNEQFF TGTGCCAGCAGGGCTAGCGGGAGGGCCCTCGCGGGCAATGAGCAGTTCTTC